Below, 6 T cell receptor beta chains from the same sample are listed, as sequenced in a study of OX40 agonist ivuxolimab in advanced cancers. Library prep was done by the immunoSEQ multiplex PCR assay. TCRdb's version of the immuneACCESS table is confined to in-frame rearrangements and falls short of the full clone set. An unresolved V gene accounts for under half of the shortfall where checked; the remainder is of unknown origin. The sample contains about 98,000 clones, approximately 93% of them found a single time. The top ten clonotypes cover about 0.27% of the sample. This sample comprised CD4+ or CD8+ T cells sorted from blood, obtained in a trial of the OX40 agonist ivuxolimab. These receptors originate from an adult with an advanced solid tumor such as melanoma, head and neck, liver or kidney cancer.

The chain uses TRBV7-3 and TRBJ2-7, with TRBD1 identical over 8 bases. This CDR3 is 15 amino acids long. CDR1 is SGHTA and CDR2 is FQGTGA in the germline V gene. With 5 bases clipped from V and 3 bases from J, the junction kept 9 bases outside the gene matches. This CDR3 reads CASSPGQGLSYEQYV. In nucleotides, the CDR3 is TGTGCCAGCAGCCCCGGACAGGGTTTAAGCTACGAGCAGTACGTC.

The chain links TRBV2 to TRBJ1-5; D is undetermined. The germline V gene encodes CDR1 SNHLY and CDR2 FYNNEI. Trimming shortened V by 5 bases and J by 1 base, and 12 bases separated the two germline ends. This CDR3 has 15 residues. CDR3 residues: CASSLGPQSNQPQHF. The CDR3 DNA reads as TGTGCCAGCAGTCTCGGGCCTCAGAGCAATCAGCCCCAGCATTTT.

The chain couples TRBV7-3 to TRBJ2-6; either TRBD1 or TRBD2 may supply D (8 bases each). This CDR3 is built from 17 residues. Germline V CDR1 and CDR2: SGHTA, FQGTGA. Trimming took off 5 bases at V and 4 bases at J, with 18 bases between the two ends. The chain's CDR3 is CASSQGAGGPGANVLTF. The CDR3 nucleotides are TGTGCCAGCAGCCAGGGGGCGGGAGGTCCCGGGGCCAACGTCCTGACTTTC.

The chain combines TRBV14 with TRBJ2-4, with a tentative D call TRBD2 (5 bases). Trimming removed 4 bases from V and 0 bases from J, with 16 bases in between. Looked up from germline, CDR1 is SGHDN and CDR2 is FVKESK. The CDR3 loop spans 17 amino acids. CDR3 coding DNA: TGTGCCAGCAGCCTTGGTTTGCGGAGGCTAGCCAAAAACATTCAGTACTTC. The encoded protein is CASSLGLRRLAKNIQYF.

The gene calls are TRBV28 and TRBJ2-3, with TRBD1 identical over 11 bases. Per the germline V gene, CDR1 is MDHEN and CDR2 is SYDVKM. The CDR3 totals 14 residues. Trimming removed 6 bases from V and 6 bases from J; junction bases left unmatched: 5. CDR3: CASSSGTGGDTQYF. The CDR3 DNA is TGTGCCAGCAGCTCCGGGACAGGGGGGGATACGCAGTATTTT.

The chain has TRBV7-2 and TRBJ2-7; D may correspond to TRBD1 or TRBD2 (5 bases each). The V gene lost 1 base and the J gene lost 4 bases, with 14 bases spanning the gap. This CDR3 is built from 15 residues. The germline gives CDR1 SGHTA, CDR2 FQGNSA. The CDR3 here is CASSLGGDKKYEQYF. Written as DNA, the CDR3 is TGTGCCAGCAGCTTAGGAGGGGATAAGAAATACGAGCAGTACTTC.